One and the same sample provided the 25 T cell receptor beta chains below, sequenced in a study of T cells after yellow fever vaccination. TCRdb ran MiXCR on the 5' RACE reads and lists one entry per CDR3 protein. The data show roughly 320,000 distinct CDR3 sequences, about 10% seen once. The sample consisted of CD4+ T cells sorted from PBMCs, taken 45 days after the yellow fever booster vaccination. Every receptor here comes from a man younger than 30 who received the YFV17D yellow fever vaccine.

The chain links TRBV10-2 to TRBJ2-5, with 8 bases identical to TRBD1. The CDR3 covers 13 residues. Unmatched junction bases numbered 6, after V lost 5 bases and J lost 7 bases. The germline V gene encodes CDR1 WSHSY and CDR2 SAAADI. CDR3 amino acids: CASSSGGGATQYF. CDR3 nucleotide sequence: TGCGCCAGCAGTTCAGGGGGCGGTGCGACCCAGTACTTC.

This clonotype has only one observation. The gene calls are TRBV24-1 and TRBJ2-7, with 7 bases aligning to TRBD1. Germline trimming cut 4 bases from V and 2 bases from J; bases unmatched to any gene: 16. CDR1 KGHDR and CDR2 SFDVKD come from the germline V gene. CDR3 length: 18 amino acids. CDR3 bases: TGTGCCACCAGTGACCCTAGGACAGGACAACCGATCCCCTACGAGCAGTACGTC. Its translation: CATSDPRTGQPIPYEQYV.

The chain recombines TRBV15 with TRBJ2-3, with D maybe TRBD1 (5 bases). V gave up 7 bases and J gave up 4 bases, with 15 bases separating them. Germline CDR1 is LNHNV and CDR2 is YYDKDF (reference sequence). CDR3 length: 14 amino acids. The DNA of the CDR3 is TGTGCCACCAACGAAGGCAGGGTAGCAGATACGCAGTATTTT. The encoded protein is CATNEGRVADTQYF.

This clonotype has only a few counts. The CDR3 DNA reads TGTGCCAGCAGCTTATTCGGGGCGAAAGAGACCCAGTACTTC. This sequence encodes CASSLFGAKETQYF. V is TRBV7-9 and J is TRBJ2-5, with D possibly being TRBD1 or TRBD2 (5 bases each). The V end was cut by 2 bases, the J end by 3 bases, with 10 bases between. The CDR3 is 14 residues long. CDR1 is SEHNR and CDR2 is FQNEAQ in the germline V gene (reference sequence).

This chain joins TRBV12-3 or TRBV12-4 and TRBJ1-1; tentative D call: TRBD1 (5 bases). The CDR3 loop spans 14 amino acids. The V and J ends lost 8 bases and 1 base respectively, with 14 bases between them. The CDR3 is CASCIATANTEAFF. The CDR3 DNA sequence: TGTGCCAGCTGTATCGCGACAGCGAACACTGAAGCTTTCTTT.

The chain is built from TRBV19 and TRBJ2-2, with a tentative D call TRBD1 (6 bases). The CDR3 runs to 15 residues. Trimming left V 8 bases short and J 0 bases short, with 13 bases between. Germline loops: CDR1 LNHDA, CDR2 SQIVND (reference sequence). The CDR3 bases are TGTGCCAGTGCCCGCCAGGGGCCGAACACCGGGGAGCTGTTTTTT. Amino acids: CASARQGPNTGELFF.

The gene calls are TRBV19 and TRBJ2-3; D is ambiguous. Trimming removed 5 bases from V and 1 base from J, with 13 bases in between. CDR1 and CDR2 (germline): LNHDA, SQIVND (reference sequence). The CDR3 runs to 15 residues. CDR3 in amino acids: CASSPASTGTDTQYF. The CDR3 bases are TGTGCCAGTAGTCCCGCCTCCACGGGCACAGATACGCAGTATTTT.

This clonotype was found many times. The chain employs TRBV5-1 and TRBJ2-2; possibly TRBD2 for D (6 bases). This CDR3 spans 14 amino acids. Trimming took 1 base from V and 5 from J, leaving 9 bases between them. CDR1 is SGHRS, CDR2 YFSETQ, per germline. The CDR3 sequence: CASSLSAGTGELFF. In DNA form, the CDR3 reads TGCGCCAGCAGCTTGTCGGCGGGAACCGGGGAGCTGTTTTTT.

The chain couples TRBV12-3 or TRBV12-4 to TRBJ1-2; D not resolved. Trimming pared 5 bases from V and 4 bases from J, leaving 11 bases between. The CDR3 is 13 amino acids. CDR3 sequence reads: CASSPVSSYGYTF. As DNA, the CDR3 is TGTGCCAGCAGTCCCGTCTCTAGCTATGGCTACACCTTC.

The chain uses TRBV6-5 and TRBJ2-3; 9 bases are a match to TRBD2. The CDR3 has 15 amino acids. Unmatched junction bases numbered 5, after V lost 2 bases and J lost 5 bases. Germline V CDR1 and CDR2: MNHEY, SVGAGI. CDR3 in amino acids: CASSYASGAQDTQYF. Written as DNA, the CDR3 is TGTGCCAGCAGTTACGCTAGCGGGGCGCAAGATACGCAGTATTTT.

This clonotype was seen more than once but under ten times. The CDR3 DNA reads as TGTGCCAGCAGCTCCAGAGACAGTTTCTCTGGAAACACCATATATTTT. Protein: CASSSRDSFSGNTIYF. This sequence joins TRBV9 and TRBJ1-3; maybe TRBD1 (5 bases). V lost 4 bases to trimming and J lost 0 bases, with 14 bases between them. Per germline, CDR1 SGDLS and CDR2 YYNGEE. The CDR3 totals 16 residues.

This clonotype was seen only a few times. This chain connects TRBV12-3 or TRBV12-4 to TRBJ2-5; D is unresolved. V was clipped by 2 bases and J by 5 bases, with 15 bases between them. This CDR3 has 15 amino acids. The chain's CDR3 is CASSLLPLVSETQYF. CDR3 coding DNA: TGTGCCAGCAGTTTACTCCCCCTCGTTTCGGAGACCCAGTACTTC.

This clonotype showed up just a few times. The chain is built from TRBV24-1 and TRBJ2-3, with D uncertain. Looked up from germline, CDR1 is KGHDR and CDR2 is SFDVKD. The CDR3 contains 14 residues. Deletions cut 2 bases from V and 0 bases from J, with 5 bases between. CDR3: CATSDSRSTDTQYF. The CDR3 DNA sequence: TGTGCCACCAGTGATTCCCGGAGCACAGATACGCAGTATTTT.

The chain employs TRBV6-5 and TRBJ1-5; D is unclear. Trimming removed 0 bases from V and 6 bases from J, with 6 bases in between. Germline CDR1 MNHEY, CDR2 SVGAGI. This CDR3 region has 13 residues. CDR3 sequence (DNA): TGTGCCAGCAGTTACTCCGGTATTCAGCCCCAGCATTTT. Its protein product is CASSYSGIQPQHF.

DNA for the CDR3: TGTGCCAGCAGCGTAACGGGACAGGGCATGAACACTGAAGCTTTCTTT. Amino acids: CASSVTGQGMNTEAFF. The chain uses TRBV5-5 and TRBJ1-1; TRBD1 aligns across 9 bases. Germline V CDR1 and CDR2: SGHKS, YYEKEE (reference sequence). CDR3 size: 16 residues. The V segment lost 4 bases and the J segment 0 bases; nucleotides outside the gene matches: 7. Full variable domain (outside the CDR3, taken from reference TRBV5-5 and TRBJ1-1): DAGVTQSPTHLIKTRGQQVTLRCSPISGHKSVSWYQQVLGQGPQFIFQYYEKEERGRGNFPDRFSARQFPNYSSELNVNALLLGDSALYLCASSVTGQGMNTEAFFGQGTRLTVV.

This chain connects TRBV15 to TRBJ1-1; maybe TRBD1 (6 bases). Deletions cut 0 bases from V and 7 bases from J, with 15 bases between. The CDR3 spans 15 residues. CDR1 LNHNV and CDR2 YYDKDF come from the germline V gene (reference sequence). CDR3 sequence reads: CATSREIRGLGEAFF. CDR3 bases: TGTGCCACCAGCAGAGAAATCCGGGGGCTCGGTGAAGCTTTCTTT.

In its sample, this clonotype was seen a few times. This chain links TRBV7-9 with TRBJ2-7; TRBD1 aligns across 10 bases. CDR3 length: 13 residues. The J segment lost 7 bases and the V segment lost 4 bases, leaving 4 bases of the junction unmatched. The germline V gene has CDR1 SEHNR and CDR2 FQNEAQ (reference sequence). The CDR3 DNA follows: TGTGCCAGCAGCTGGGCGGACAGGGGGGAGCAGTACGTC. Encoded protein: CASSWADRGEQYV.

Many counts were recorded for this clonotype. The chain couples TRBV5-1 to TRBJ2-7, with TRBD2 identical over 8 bases. V lost 4 bases to trimming and J lost 3 bases; unmatched junction nucleotides: 9. Germline V CDR1 and CDR2: SGHRS, YFSETQ. The CDR3 length is 15 residues. CDR3 coding DNA: TGCGCCAGCAGCCAAAGCGGGGGCTCGAGCTACGAGCAGTACTTC. Amino acid sequence: CASSQSGGSSYEQYF.

This clonotype was found a few times. V is TRBV13 and J is TRBJ2-1; possibly TRBD2 for D (6 bases). Germline assignment: CDR1 PRHDT and CDR2 FYEKMQ (reference sequence). Trimming removed 4 bases from V and 1 base from J, with 11 bases in between. The CDR3 loop spans 15 amino acids. The CDR3 nucleotides are TGTGCCAGCAGCTCCCGGGACTTTTCCTACAATGAGCAGTTCTTC. Protein: CASSSRDFSYNEQFF.

This clonotype has more than one count but fewer than ten. The chain has TRBV18 and TRBJ1-1; 8 nucleotides match TRBD1. Trimming took 0 bases from V and 0 from J; bases not matched to a gene: 6. The length of the CDR3 is 17 residues. Germline lookup yields CDR1 KGHSH and CDR2 LQKENI. This CDR3 is CASSPPRAGGMNTEAFF. CDR3 in DNA: TGTGCCAGCTCACCACCGAGGGCAGGGGGCATGAACACTGAAGCTTTCTTT.

This clonotype has more than one count but fewer than ten. The V gene is TRBV4-3, the J gene TRBJ2-3, with 16 bases that match TRBD2. Trimming at V came to 0 bases and at J to 6 bases, leaving 3 bases not matched to a gene. Germline V gene lookup returns CDR1 LGHNA and CDR2 YSLEER. This CDR3 is built from 17 residues. CDR3 nucleotides: TGCGCCAGCAGCCAAGAGGGACTAGCGGGGGGGAGCGATACGCAGTATTTT. It encodes CASSQEGLAGGSDTQYF.

The chain carries TRBV5-4 and TRBJ2-2; 7 positions match TRBD2. J was trimmed by 3 bases and V by 4 bases; bases with no gene match: 9. Germline V gene data show CDR1 as SGHNT and CDR2 as YYREEE (reference sequence). CDR3 length: 16 residues. CDR3 sequence reads: CASSLMGGSDTGELFF. The CDR3 DNA is TGTGCCAGCAGCCTCATGGGGGGGTCCGACACCGGGGAGCTGTTTTTT.

This clonotype has just a few counts. DNA for the CDR3: TGTGCCAGCAGTTATTCGACAGGGAGGTCCTCTGGAAACACCATATATTTT. Residues: CASSYSTGRSSGNTIYF. The chain employs TRBV6-5 and TRBJ1-3; TRBD1 matches 7 bases. Trimming took 3 bases from V and 0 from J; bases not matched to a gene: 8. This CDR3 comprises 17 residues. Germline V gene lookup returns CDR1 MNHEY and CDR2 SVGAGI.

This clonotype was counted at least ten times. The chain has TRBV7-3 and TRBJ2-6; D gene unclear. Per germline, CDR1 SGHTA and CDR2 FQGTGA. With 0 bases removed from V and 4 bases from J, the gap between germline ends came to 7 bases. There are 15 residues in the CDR3. The CDR3 here is CASSLTGPGANVLTF. For the CDR3, the DNA is TGTGCCAGCAGCTTAACAGGGCCCGGGGCCAACGTCCTGACTTTC.

This chain joins TRBV20-1 and TRBJ2-3; maybe TRBD1 (6 bases). Trimming stripped 1 base from V and 1 base from J, with 15 bases between. The CDR3 spans 16 residues. Germline V gene sequence: CDR1 DFQATT, CDR2 SNEGSKA (reference sequence). CDR3 sequence reads: CSARVSFGGRTDTQYF. The CDR3 DNA follows: TGCAGTGCTAGAGTTTCTTTTGGGGGCCGCACAGATACGCAGTATTTT.